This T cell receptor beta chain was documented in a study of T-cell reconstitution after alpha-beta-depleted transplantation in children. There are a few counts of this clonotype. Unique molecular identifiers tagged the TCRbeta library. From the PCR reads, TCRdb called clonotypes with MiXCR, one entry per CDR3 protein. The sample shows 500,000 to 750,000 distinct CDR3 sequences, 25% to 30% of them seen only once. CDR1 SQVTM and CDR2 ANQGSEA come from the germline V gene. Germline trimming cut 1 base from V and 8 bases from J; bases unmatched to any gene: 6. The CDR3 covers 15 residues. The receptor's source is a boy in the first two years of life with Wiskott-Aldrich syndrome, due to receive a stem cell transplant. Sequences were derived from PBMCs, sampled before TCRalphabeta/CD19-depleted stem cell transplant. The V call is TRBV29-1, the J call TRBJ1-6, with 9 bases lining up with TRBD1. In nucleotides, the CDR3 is TGCAGCGTTGAAGTTCCGGACAGGGGCTATTCACCCCTCCACTTT. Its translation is CSVEVPDRGYSPLHF. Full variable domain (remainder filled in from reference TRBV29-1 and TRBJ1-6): SAVISQKPSRDICQRGTSLTIQCQVDSQVTMMFWYRQQPGQSLTLIATANQGSEATYESGFVIDKFPISRPNLTFSTLTVSNMSPEDSSIYLCSVEVPDRGYSPLHFGNGTRLTVT.